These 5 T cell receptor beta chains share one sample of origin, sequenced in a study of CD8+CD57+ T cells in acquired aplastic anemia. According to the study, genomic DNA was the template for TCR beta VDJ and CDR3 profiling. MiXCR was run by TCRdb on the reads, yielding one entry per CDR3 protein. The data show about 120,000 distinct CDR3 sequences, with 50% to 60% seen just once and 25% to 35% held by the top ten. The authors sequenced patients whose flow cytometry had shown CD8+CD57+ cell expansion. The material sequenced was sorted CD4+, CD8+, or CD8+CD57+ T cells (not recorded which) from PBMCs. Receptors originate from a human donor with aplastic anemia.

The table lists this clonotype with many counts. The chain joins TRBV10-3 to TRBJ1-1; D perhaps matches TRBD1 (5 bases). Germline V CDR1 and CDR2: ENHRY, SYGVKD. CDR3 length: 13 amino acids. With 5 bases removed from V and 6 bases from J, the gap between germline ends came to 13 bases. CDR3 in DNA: TGTGCCATCAGTCCGGGGGAGTATTCTGAAGCTTTCTTT. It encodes CAISPGEYSEAFF.

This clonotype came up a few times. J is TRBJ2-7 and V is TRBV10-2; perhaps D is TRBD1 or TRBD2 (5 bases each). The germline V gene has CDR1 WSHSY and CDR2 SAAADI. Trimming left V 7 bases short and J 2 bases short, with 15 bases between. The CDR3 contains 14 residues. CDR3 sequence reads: CASNDGGSAYEQYF. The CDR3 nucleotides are TGCGCCAGCAATGATGGGGGATCGGCCTACGAGCAGTACTTC.

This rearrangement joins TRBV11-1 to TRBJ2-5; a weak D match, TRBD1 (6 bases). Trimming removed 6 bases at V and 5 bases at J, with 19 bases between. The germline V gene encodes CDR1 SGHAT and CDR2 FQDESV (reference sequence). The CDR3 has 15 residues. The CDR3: CASRKKSGARETQYF. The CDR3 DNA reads TGTGCCAGCAGAAAGAAATCAGGGGCGCGGGAGACCCAGTACTTC.

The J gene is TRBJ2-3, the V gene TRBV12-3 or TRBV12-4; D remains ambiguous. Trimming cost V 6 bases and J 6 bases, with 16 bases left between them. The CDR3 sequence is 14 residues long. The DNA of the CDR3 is TGTGCCAGCAGCTCACTGGTTCGAGGTGATACGCAGTATTTT. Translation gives CASSSLVRGDTQYF.

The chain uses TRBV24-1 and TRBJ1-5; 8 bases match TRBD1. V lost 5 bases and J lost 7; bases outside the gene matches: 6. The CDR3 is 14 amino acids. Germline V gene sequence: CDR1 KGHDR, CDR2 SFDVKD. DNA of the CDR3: TGTGCCACCAGTGGGACAGGGACCGGGCAGCCCCAGCATTTT. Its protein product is CATSGTGTGQPQHF.